The 17 T cell receptor beta chains listed next were all sequenced from one sample in a study of CD8 T cells in Susac syndrome. Random hexamers primed reverse transcription of about 0.5 to 1 ug RNA. A single record per CDR3 protein comes from TCRdb applying MiXCR to the immunoSEQ multiplex PCR reads. The sample has about 76,000 distinct CDR3 sequences, roughly nine tenths seen once. The sequenced sample consisted of CD8+ T cells from PBMCs. Receptors were obtained from a human donor with multiple sclerosis.

V usage is TRBV9 and J usage is TRBJ1-1, with TRBD1 as a possible D gene (5 bases). Trimming shortened V by 0 bases and J by 4 bases, and 10 bases separated the two germline ends. Germline CDR1 is SGDLS and CDR2 is YYNGEE. The CDR3 contains 14 residues. The CDR3 coding sequence is TGTGCCAGCAGCGTAGGGGGCGCGGGCACTGAAGCTTTCTTT. As protein: CASSVGGAGTEAFF.

The rearrangement uses TRBV30 and TRBJ1-2; no firm D call. The CDR3 contains 14 residues. Between the trimmed V and J ends, which lost 0 bases and 4 bases, there was a span of 12 bases. CDR1 and CDR2 (germline): GTSNPN, SVGIG (reference sequence). The CDR3 nucleotides read TGTGCCTGGAGTGTAGGAGGGCCGGTCTATGGCTACACCTTC. As protein: CAWSVGGPVYGYTF.

This rearrangement joins TRBV5-1 to TRBJ2-7; D is possibly TRBD1 or TRBD2 (5 bases each). Trimming removed 4 bases from V and 0 bases from J, with 14 bases in between. The germline V gene encodes CDR1 SGHRS and CDR2 YFSETQ. The CDR3 contains 15 residues. As DNA, the CDR3 is TGCGCCAGCAGCATAGGGACCGCTTCCTCCTACGAGCAGTACTTC. It yields the protein CASSIGTASSYEQYF. The whole variable domain, remainder taken from reference TRBV5-1 and TRBJ2-7, is KAGVTQTPRYLIKTRGQQVTLSCSPISGHRSVSWYQQTPGQGLQFLFEYFSETQRNKGNFPGRFSGRQFSNSRSEMNVSTLELGDSALYLCASSIGTASSYEQYFGPGTRLTVT.

This chain links TRBV6-4 with TRBJ2-1, with 12 bases that match TRBD2. V shed 3 bases and J 7 bases; nucleotides not matched to a gene: 4. Germline CDR1 MRHNA, CDR2 SNTAGT. The CDR3 has 15 residues. The CDR3 sequence: CASSERLAGGNEQFF. Written as DNA, the CDR3 is TGTGCCAGCAGTGAAAGGCTAGCGGGAGGGAATGAGCAGTTCTTC.

The genes are TRBV7-3 and TRBJ2-3; TRBD1 matches 7 bases. Trimming took 0 bases from V and 1 from J; bases not matched to a gene: 4. In germline, CDR1 is SGHTA, CDR2 FQGTGA. The CDR3 loop spans 16 amino acids. The CDR3, as DNA: TGTGCCAGCAGCTTAACGGGGACAGTTCGCACAGATACGCAGTATTTT. Its translation is CASSLTGTVRTDTQYF.

A single count supports this clonotype. J is TRBJ2-5 and V is TRBV19, with TRBD1 matching 9 bases. CDR1 is LNHDA and CDR2 is SQIVND in the germline V gene (reference sequence). The V gene end was trimmed by 4 bases and the J gene end by 9 bases; junction bases not matched to a gene: 15. This CDR3 region has 16 residues. This chain's CDR3 is CASSTKGQGRTSAQYF. In DNA, the CDR3 is TGTGCCAGTAGTACGAAAGGACAGGGGCGAACGTCGGCCCAGTACTTC. The variable domain in full, with the rest retrieved from reference TRBV19 and TRBJ2-5, is DGGITQSPKYLFRKEGQNVTLSCEQNLNHDAMYWYRQDPGQGLRLIYYSQIVNDFQKGDIAEGYSVSREKKESFPLTVTSAQKNPTAFYLCASSTKGQGRTSAQYFGPGTRLLVL.

The chain combines TRBV9 with TRBJ2-3; D is perhaps TRBD1 or TRBD2 (5 bases each). V shed 4 bases and J shed 2 bases, with 17 bases lying between them. This CDR3 has 16 residues. Germline CDR1 reads SGDLS; CDR2 reads YYNGEE. The CDR3 here is CASSSRDPYPTDTQYF. The CDR3 bases are TGTGCCAGCAGCTCCCGGGACCCTTACCCCACAGATACGCAGTATTTT.

The chain recombines TRBV20-1 with TRBJ2-4; D uncertain. V shed 0 bases and J shed 5 bases, with 14 bases lying between them. CDR3 size: 15 residues. Germline-derived CDR1 and CDR2 are DFQATT and SNEGSKA (reference sequence). The CDR3 nucleotides read TGCAGTGCTAGAGATCTCCTGGTAAAACAAAACATTCAGTACTTC. The encoded protein is CSARDLLVKQNIQYF.

The V and J genes are TRBV18 and TRBJ1-4; 7 bases are shared with TRBD1. V trimming: 5 bases; J trimming: 0 bases; junction bases outside the gene matches: 6. This CDR3 region has 16 residues. Per the germline V gene, CDR1 is KGHSH and CDR2 is LQKENI. The CDR3, as DNA: TGTGCCAGCTCAGCCGGGACAGTTGCAACTAATGAAAAACTGTTTTTT. Translated: CASSAGTVATNEKLFF. Looking up the rest from reference TRBV18 and TRBJ1-4 gives the full variable domain: NAGVMQNPRHLVRRRGQEARLRCSPMKGHSHVYWYRQLPEEGLKFMVYLQKENIIDESGMPKERFSAEFPKEGPSILRIQQVVRGDSAAYFCASSAGTVATNEKLFFGSGTQLSVL.

The V call is TRBV28, the J call TRBJ1-1; 8 positions agree with TRBD1. CDR3 length: 15 residues. From germline, CDR1 is MDHEN and CDR2 SYDVKM. The ends lost 3 bases at V and 6 bases at J; junction bases unmatched: 9. DNA for the CDR3: TGTGCCAGCAGTTTTTTTGAGGACAGGGCGTCTGAAGCTTTCTTT. Translation gives CASSFFEDRASEAFF.

The rearrangement joins TRBV24-1 to TRBJ1-2; 8 bases match TRBD1. Trimming took 6 bases from V and 2 from J; bases not matched to a gene: 4. The CDR3 contains 14 residues. Germline V gene lookup returns CDR1 KGHDR and CDR2 SFDVKD. The CDR3 DNA follows: TGTGCCACCAGTCAGACAGGGGACAACTATGGCTACACCTTC. Translation: CATSQTGDNYGYTF.

The gene calls are TRBV6-1 and TRBJ2-1; no clear D. The CDR3 is 14 amino acids. V lost 4 bases and J 3 bases, leaving 10 bases between the germline ends. The germline V gene encodes CDR1 MNHNS and CDR2 SASEGT. In nucleotides, the CDR3 is TGTGCCAGCAGTGGGCGTATGGTCTACAATGAGCAGTTCTTC. It encodes CASSGRMVYNEQFF.

This rearrangement joins TRBV24-1 to TRBJ2-1; D is unresolved. The V end lost 2 bases, the J end lost 7 bases, and 20 bases lay between the germline ends. The CDR3 extends over 17 amino acids. Per the germline V gene, CDR1 is KGHDR and CDR2 is SFDVKD. The CDR3 nucleotides are TGTGCCACCAGTGATTCCCACAGCTCTCAATCCCGAAATGAGCAGTTCTTC. This encodes CATSDSHSSQSRNEQFF.

This rearrangement joins TRBV5-6 to TRBJ2-1; TRBD2 agrees at 11 bases. This CDR3 region has 16 residues. The germline V gene has CDR1 SGHDT and CDR2 YYEEEE. V shed 4 bases, J shed 4 bases, and the junction held 7 bases outside the gene matches. The CDR3: CASSAITSGSYNEQFF. The CDR3 coding sequence is TGTGCCAGCAGCGCAATAACTAGCGGGAGTTACAATGAGCAGTTCTTC. The full variable domain, with the rest looked up from reference TRBV5-6 and TRBJ2-1, is DAGVTQSPTHLIKTRGQQVTLRCSPKSGHDTVSWYQQALGQGPQFIFQYYEEEERQRGNFPDRFSGHQFPNYSSELNVNALLLGDSALYLCASSAITSGSYNEQFFGPGTRLTVL.

The rearrangement joins TRBV29-1 to TRBJ2-7; maybe TRBD2 (5 bases). Per germline, CDR1 SQVTM and CDR2 ANQGSEA. There are 11 residues in the CDR3. V lost 7 bases, J lost 7 bases, and 14 bases lay in between. Here the CDR3 DNA reads TGCAGCGCACGGTCCAGCGGTGAGCAGTACTTC. Residues: CSARSSGEQYF.

The rearrangement joins TRBV6-5 to TRBJ2-2, with D maybe TRBD1 (5 bases). This CDR3 spans 15 amino acids. The germline V and J ends were trimmed by 2 bases and 4 bases, with 11 bases remaining between them. Per germline, CDR1 MNHEY and CDR2 SVGAGI. Here the CDR3 reads CASSYGMGPTGELFF. CDR3 DNA sequence: TGTGCCAGCAGTTACGGGATGGGGCCCACCGGGGAGCTGTTTTTT.

The chain employs TRBV6-1 and TRBJ2-1; possible D gene TRBD1, 8 bases. The CDR3 is 13 amino acids. The germline V gene encodes CDR1 MNHNS and CDR2 SASEGT. V was shortened by 7 bases and J by 7 bases, with 14 bases between the two germline ends. The chain's CDR3 is CASNNRGGNEQFF. The CDR3 DNA sequence: TGTGCCAGCAATAACAGGGGGGGGAATGAGCAGTTCTTC.